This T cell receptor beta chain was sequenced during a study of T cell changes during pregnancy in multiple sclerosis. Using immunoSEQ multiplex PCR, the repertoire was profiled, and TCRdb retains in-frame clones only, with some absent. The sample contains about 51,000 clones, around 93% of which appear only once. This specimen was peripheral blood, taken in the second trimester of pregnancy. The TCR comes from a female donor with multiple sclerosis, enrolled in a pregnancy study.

The CDR3: CATSRDTGTNEKLFF. CDR3 bases: TGTGCCACCAGCAGAGATACAGGGACTAATGAAAAACTGTTTTTT. V usage is TRBV15 and J usage is TRBJ1-4, with TRBD1 as a possible D gene (6 bases). V dropped 0 bases and J dropped 2 bases, with 7 bases sitting between them. Germline V gene sequence: CDR1 LNHNV, CDR2 YYDKDF (reference sequence). This CDR3 is built from 15 residues.